The clone carrying this T cell receptor beta chain was recorded only once. The antigen is unknown. CDR3 size: 15 residues. Germline V gene lookup returns CDR1 SGHRS and CDR2 YFSETQ. V shed 6 bases, J shed 4 bases, and the junction held 8 bases outside the gene matches. Both subsets, CD45RA+ naive and CD45RA-negative memory, were split from the CD4+ cells. The data stem from a study of shared clonotypes between healthy human individuals. Findings and limits, study-wide: Between a few donors, naive CD4 clonotypes were shared at a level of about 5%.

Assay execution proceeded at the deep level. Profiling relied on immunoSEQ multiplex PCR, and the TCRdb table lists in-frame clones only, not all of them. The sample yields 2 million or so clones, 90% to 95% seen once. The chain carries TRBV5-1 and TRBJ2-3, with 10 bases matching TRBD2. Sequencing was performed on naive CD4+ T cells sorted from blood. Noted subset: CD45RA+ positively selected. The receptor comes from a man younger than 35 in good health. The CDR3: CASTSGGVAPDTQYF. The CDR3 DNA is TGCGCCAGCACCAGCGGGGGGGTTGCTCCAGATACGCAGTATTTT.